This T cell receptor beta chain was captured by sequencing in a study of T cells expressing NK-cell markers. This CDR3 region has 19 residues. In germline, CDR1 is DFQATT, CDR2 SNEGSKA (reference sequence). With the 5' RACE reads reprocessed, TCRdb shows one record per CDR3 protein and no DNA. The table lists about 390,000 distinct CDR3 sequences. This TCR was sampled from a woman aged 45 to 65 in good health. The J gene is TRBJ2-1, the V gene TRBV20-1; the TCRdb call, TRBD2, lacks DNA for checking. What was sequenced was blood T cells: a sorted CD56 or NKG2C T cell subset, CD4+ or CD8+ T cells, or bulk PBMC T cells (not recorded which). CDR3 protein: CSAPWSGLAGPISYNEQFF.